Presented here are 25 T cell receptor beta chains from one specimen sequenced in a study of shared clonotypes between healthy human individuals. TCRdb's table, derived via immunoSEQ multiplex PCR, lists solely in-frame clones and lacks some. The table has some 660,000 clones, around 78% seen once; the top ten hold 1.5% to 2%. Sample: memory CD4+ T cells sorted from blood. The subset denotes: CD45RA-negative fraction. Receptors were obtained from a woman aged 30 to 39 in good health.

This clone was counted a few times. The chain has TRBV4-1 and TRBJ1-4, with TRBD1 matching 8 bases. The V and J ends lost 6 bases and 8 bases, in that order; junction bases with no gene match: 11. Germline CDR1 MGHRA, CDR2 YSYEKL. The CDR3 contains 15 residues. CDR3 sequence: CASRAPGQASEKLFF. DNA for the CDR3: TGCGCCAGCAGGGCACCGGGACAGGCGTCCGAAAAACTGTTTTTT.

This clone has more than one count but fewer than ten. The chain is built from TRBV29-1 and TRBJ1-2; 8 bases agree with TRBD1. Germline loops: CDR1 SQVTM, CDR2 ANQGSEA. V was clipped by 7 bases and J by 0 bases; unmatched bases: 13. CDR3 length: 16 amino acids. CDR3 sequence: CSGRKDQGAANYGYTF. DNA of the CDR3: TGCAGCGGGAGAAAGGACCAGGGGGCGGCTAACTATGGCTACACCTTC.

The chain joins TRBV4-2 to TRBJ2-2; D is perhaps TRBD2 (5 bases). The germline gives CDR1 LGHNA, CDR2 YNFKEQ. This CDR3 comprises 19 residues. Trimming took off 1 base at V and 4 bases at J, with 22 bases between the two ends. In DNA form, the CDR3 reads TGTGCCAGCAGCCAAGTTGGCCGTAGCGTGGGAGCCGGCACCGGGGAGCTGTTTTTT. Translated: CASSQVGRSVGAGTGELFF.

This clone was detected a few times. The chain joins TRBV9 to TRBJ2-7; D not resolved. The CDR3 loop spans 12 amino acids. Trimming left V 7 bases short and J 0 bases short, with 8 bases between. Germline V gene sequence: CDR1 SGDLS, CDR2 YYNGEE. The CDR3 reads CASGPSSYEQYF. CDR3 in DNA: TGTGCCAGCGGGCCGAGCTCCTACGAGCAGTACTTC.

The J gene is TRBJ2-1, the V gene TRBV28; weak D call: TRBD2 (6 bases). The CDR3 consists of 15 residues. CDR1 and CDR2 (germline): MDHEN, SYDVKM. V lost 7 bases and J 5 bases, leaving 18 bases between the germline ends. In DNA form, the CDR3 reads TGTGCCAGCACACGATTCCGGGACTCAAACAATGAGCAGTTCTTC. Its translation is CASTRFRDSNNEQFF.

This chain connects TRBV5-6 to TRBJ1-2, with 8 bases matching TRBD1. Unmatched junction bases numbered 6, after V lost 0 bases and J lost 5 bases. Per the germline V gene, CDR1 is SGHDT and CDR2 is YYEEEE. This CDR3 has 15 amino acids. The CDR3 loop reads CASSLALDRGYGYTF. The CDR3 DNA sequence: TGTGCCAGCAGCTTGGCACTTGACAGGGGATATGGCTACACCTTC. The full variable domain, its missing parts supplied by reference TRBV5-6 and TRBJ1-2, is DAGVTQSPTHLIKTRGQQVTLRCSPKSGHDTVSWYQQALGQGPQFIFQYYEEEERQRGNFPDRFSGHQFPNYSSELNVNALLLGDSALYLCASSLALDRGYGYTFGSGTRLTVV.

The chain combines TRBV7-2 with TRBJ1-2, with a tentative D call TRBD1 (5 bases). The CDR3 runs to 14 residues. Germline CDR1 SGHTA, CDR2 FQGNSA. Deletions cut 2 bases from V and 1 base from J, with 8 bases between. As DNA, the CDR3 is TGTGCCAGCAGCTTAATCAGGGTTAACTATGGCTACACCTTC. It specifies CASSLIRVNYGYTF.

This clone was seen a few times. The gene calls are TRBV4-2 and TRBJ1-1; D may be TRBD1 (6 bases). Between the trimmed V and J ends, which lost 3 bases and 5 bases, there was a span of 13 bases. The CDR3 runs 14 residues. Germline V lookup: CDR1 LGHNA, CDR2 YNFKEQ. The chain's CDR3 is CASSHSQGETEAFF. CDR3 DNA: TGTGCCAGCAGCCATTCACAGGGAGAAACTGAAGCTTTCTTT.

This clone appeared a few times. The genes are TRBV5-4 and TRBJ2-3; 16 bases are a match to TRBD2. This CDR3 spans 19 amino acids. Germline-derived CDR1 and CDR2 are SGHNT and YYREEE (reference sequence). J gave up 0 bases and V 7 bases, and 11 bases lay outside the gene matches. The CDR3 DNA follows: TGTGCCAGCCTACAAGGAGGGACTAGCGGGAGGGCCAGCACAGATACGCAGTATTTT. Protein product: CASLQGGTSGRASTDTQYF.

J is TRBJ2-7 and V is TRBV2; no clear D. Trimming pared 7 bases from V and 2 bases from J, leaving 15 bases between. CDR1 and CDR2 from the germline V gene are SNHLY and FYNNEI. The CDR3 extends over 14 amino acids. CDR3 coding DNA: TGTGCCAGCAAGCTTGACGCAAAAACCTACGAGCAGTACTTC. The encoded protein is CASKLDAKTYEQYF. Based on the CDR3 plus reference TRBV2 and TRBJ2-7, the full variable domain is EPEVTQTPSHQVTQMGQEVILRCVPISNHLYFYWYRQILGQKVEFLVSFYNNEISEKSEIFDDQFSVERPDGSNFTLKIRSTKLEDSAMYFCASKLDAKTYEQYFGPGTRLTVT.

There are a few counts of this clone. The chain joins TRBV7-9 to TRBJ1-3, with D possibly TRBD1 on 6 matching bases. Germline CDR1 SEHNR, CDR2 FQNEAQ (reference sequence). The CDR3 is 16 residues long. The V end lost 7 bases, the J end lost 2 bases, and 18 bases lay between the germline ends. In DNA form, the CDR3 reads TGTGCCAGCACCGGAGGGGGGAGAGTTCCTGGAAACACCATATATTTT. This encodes CASTGGGRVPGNTIYF.

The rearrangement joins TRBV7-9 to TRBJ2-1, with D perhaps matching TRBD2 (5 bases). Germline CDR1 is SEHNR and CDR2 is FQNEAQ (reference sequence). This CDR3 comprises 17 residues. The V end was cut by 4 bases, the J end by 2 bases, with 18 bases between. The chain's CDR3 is CASSSPGEGFPYNEQFF. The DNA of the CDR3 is TGTGCCAGCAGCTCCCCGGGTGAGGGCTTCCCCTACAATGAGCAGTTCTTC. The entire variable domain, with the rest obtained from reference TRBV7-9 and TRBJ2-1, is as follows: DTGVSQNPRHKITKRGQNVTFRCDPISEHNRLYWYRQTLGQGPEFLTYFQNEAQLEKSRLLSDRFSAERPKGSFSTLEIQRTEQGDSAMYLCASSSPGEGFPYNEQFFGPGTRLTVL.

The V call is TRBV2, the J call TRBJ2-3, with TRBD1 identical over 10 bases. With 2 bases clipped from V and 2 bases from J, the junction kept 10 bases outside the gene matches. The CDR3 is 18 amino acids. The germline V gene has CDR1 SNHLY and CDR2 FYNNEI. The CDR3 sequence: CASSERSGTGVDTDTQYF. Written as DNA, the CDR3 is TGTGCCAGCAGTGAAAGGTCTGGGACAGGGGTAGACACAGATACGCAGTATTTT.

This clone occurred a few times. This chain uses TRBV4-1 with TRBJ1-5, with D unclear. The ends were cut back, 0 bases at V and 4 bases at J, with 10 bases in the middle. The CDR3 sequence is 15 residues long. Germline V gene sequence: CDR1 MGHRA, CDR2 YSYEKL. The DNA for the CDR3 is TGCGCCAGCAGCCAAGATCCATATGGGAATCAGCCCCAGCATTTT. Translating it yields CASSQDPYGNQPQHF.

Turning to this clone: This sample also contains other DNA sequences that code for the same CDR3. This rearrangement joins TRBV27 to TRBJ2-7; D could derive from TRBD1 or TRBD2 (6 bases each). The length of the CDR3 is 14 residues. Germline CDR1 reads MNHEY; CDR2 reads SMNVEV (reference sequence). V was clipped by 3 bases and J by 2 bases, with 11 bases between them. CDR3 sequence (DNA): TGTGCCAGCAGTTTTTCCGGGGGCCCCTACGAGCAGTACTTC. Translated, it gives CASSFSGGPYEQYF.

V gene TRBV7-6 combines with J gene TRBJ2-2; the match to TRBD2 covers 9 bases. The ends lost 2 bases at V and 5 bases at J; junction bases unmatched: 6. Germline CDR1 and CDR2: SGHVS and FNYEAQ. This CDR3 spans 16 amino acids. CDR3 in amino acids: CASSLYSGRPTGELFF. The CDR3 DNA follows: TGTGCCAGCAGCTTATATAGCGGGAGACCTACCGGGGAGCTGTTTTTT.

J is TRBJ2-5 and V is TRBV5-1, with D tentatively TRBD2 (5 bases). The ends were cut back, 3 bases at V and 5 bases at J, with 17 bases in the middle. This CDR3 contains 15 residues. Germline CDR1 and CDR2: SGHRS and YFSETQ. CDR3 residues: CASSSQITRRETQYF. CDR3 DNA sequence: TGCGCCAGCAGCTCTCAAATCACTAGGAGGGAGACCCAGTACTTC.

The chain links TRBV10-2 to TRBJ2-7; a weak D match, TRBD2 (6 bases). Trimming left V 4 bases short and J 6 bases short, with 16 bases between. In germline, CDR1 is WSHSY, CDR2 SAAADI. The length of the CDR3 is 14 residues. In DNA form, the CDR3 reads TGCGCCAGCAGTGGCCCGGCGGAGGGTACCGAGCAGTACTTC. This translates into CASSGPAEGTEQYF.

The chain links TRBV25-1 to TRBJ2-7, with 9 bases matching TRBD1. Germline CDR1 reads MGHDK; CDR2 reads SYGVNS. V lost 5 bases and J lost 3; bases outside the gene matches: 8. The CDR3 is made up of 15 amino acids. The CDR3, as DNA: TGTGCCAGCAGTCCGCACGGGACAGGGCTCTACGAGCAGTACTTC. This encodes CASSPHGTGLYEQYF.

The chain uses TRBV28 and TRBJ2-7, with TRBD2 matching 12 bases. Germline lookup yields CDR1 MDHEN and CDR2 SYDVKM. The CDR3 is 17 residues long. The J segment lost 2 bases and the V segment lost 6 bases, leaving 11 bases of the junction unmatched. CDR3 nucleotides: TGTGCCAGCAGATCTCGGGGACTAGCGGGTGGTACCTACGAGCAGTACTTC. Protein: CASRSRGLAGGTYEQYF.

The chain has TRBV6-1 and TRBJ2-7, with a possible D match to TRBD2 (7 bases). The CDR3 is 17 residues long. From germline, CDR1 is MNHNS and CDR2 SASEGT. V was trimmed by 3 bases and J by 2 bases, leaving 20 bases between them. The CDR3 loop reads CASSDGFGGGGTYEQYF. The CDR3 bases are TGTGCCAGCAGTGATGGGTTCGGGGGCGGGGGCACCTACGAGCAGTACTTC.

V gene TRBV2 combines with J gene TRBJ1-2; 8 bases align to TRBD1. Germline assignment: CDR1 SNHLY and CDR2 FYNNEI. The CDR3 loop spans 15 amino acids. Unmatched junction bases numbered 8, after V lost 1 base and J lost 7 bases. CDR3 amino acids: CASSEEARGLSGYTF. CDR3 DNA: TGTGCCAGCAGTGAAGAGGCCAGGGGGCTAAGTGGCTACACCTTC.

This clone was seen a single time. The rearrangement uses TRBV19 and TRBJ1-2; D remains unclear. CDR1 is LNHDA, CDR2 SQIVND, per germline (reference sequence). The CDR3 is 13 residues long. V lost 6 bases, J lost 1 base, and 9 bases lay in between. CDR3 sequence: CASRIPFNYGYTF. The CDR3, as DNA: TGTGCCAGTAGGATACCGTTTAACTATGGCTACACCTTC.

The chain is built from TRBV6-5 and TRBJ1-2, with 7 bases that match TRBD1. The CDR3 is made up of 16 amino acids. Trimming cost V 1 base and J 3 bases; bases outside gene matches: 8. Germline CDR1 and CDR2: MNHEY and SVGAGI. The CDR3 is CASSYLKGGGYYGYTF. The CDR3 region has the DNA TGTGCCAGCAGTTACTTAAAAGGGGGCGGGTACTATGGCTACACCTTC.

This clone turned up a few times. The CDR3 here is CASSSYWGEPQHF. The CDR3 DNA sequence: TGCGCCAGCAGCTCCTACTGGGGGGAGCCCCAGCATTTT. The gene calls are TRBV5-1 and TRBJ1-5; TRBD1 might be the D (5 bases). This CDR3 contains 13 residues. Germline CDR1 SGHRS, CDR2 YFSETQ. Between the trimmed V and J ends, which lost 3 bases and 8 bases, there was a span of 12 bases. Based on the CDR3 plus reference TRBV5-1 and TRBJ1-5, the full variable domain is KAGVTQTPRYLIKTRGQQVTLSCSPISGHRSVSWYQQTPGQGLQFLFEYFSETQRNKGNFPGRFSGRQFSNSRSEMNVSTLELGDSALYLCASSSYWGEPQHFGDGTRLSIL.